These 26 T cell receptor beta chains share one sample of origin, sequenced in a study of pediatric ulcerative colitis. The method was immunoSEQ multiplex PCR; TCRdb's version includes in-frame clones alone and lacks a portion of them. The top ten hold roughly 20% of the sample, which has over 35,000 clones, less than 85% seen once. The specimen was blood. The receptors here all came from a girl aged 5 to 17 with moderate ulcerative colitis.

The chain links TRBV6-1 to TRBJ1-1; unclear D gene. Germline CDR1 MNHNS, CDR2 SASEGT. The CDR3 spans 16 residues. Trimming removed 1 base from V and 2 bases from J, with 14 bases in between. CDR3 residues: CASSEVGWAGNTEAFF. The CDR3 DNA reads TGTGCCAGCAGTGAAGTGGGATGGGCAGGTAACACTGAAGCTTTCTTT.

This clone was recorded a few times. This chain joins TRBV7-2 and TRBJ1-5; 8 bases match TRBD1. Germline assignment: CDR1 SGHTA and CDR2 FQGNSA. CDR3 length: 16 residues. The V segment lost 5 bases and the J segment 4 bases; nucleotides outside the gene matches: 10. DNA for the CDR3: TGTGCCAGCAGCCTTGCGGGGACAGGCAATAATCAGCCCCAGCATTTT. Its protein product is CASSLAGTGNNQPQHF.

This clone has only one observation. V gene TRBV11-2 combines with J gene TRBJ2-5, with TRBD2 identical over 12 bases. Unmatched junction bases numbered 10, after V lost 3 bases and J lost 5 bases. The CDR3 length is 17 residues. Germline V gene lookup returns CDR1 SGHAT and CDR2 FQNNGV. CDR3 in DNA: TGTGCCAGCAGCTTCCGAAGAGGTCTAGCGGGAGGGGAGACCCAGTACTTC. It encodes CASSFRRGLAGGETQYF. The whole variable domain, filled in from reference TRBV11-2 and TRBJ2-5, reads EAGVAQSPRYKIIEKRQSVAFWCNPISGHATLYWYQQILGQGPKLLIQFQNNGVVDDSQLPKDRFSAERLKGVDSTLKIQPAKLEDSAVYLCASSFRRGLAGGETQYFGPGTRLLVL.

V is TRBV28 and J is TRBJ1-2; 8 bases agree with TRBD1. Germline V gene lookup returns CDR1 MDHEN and CDR2 SYDVKM. Losses at the gene ends were 0 bases for V and 3 bases for J; bases not matched to a gene: 0. This CDR3 spans 14 amino acids. The CDR3 spells CASSLWDRDYGYTF. In nucleotides, the CDR3 is TGTGCCAGCAGTTTATGGGACAGGGACTATGGCTACACCTTC.

V gene TRBV11-2 combines with J gene TRBJ1-3; the D is unclear. From germline, CDR1 is SGHAT and CDR2 FQNNGV. The CDR3 is made up of 12 amino acids. The V end was cut by 6 bases, the J end by 2 bases, with 5 bases between. CDR3 nucleotides: TGTGCCAGCAGGTATGCTGGAAACACCATATATTTT. The encoded protein is CASRYAGNTIYF.

J is TRBJ2-7 and V is TRBV11-2; D ambiguous. Deletions cut 0 bases from V and 2 bases from J, with 5 bases between. CDR3 length: 13 residues. CDR1 is SGHAT and CDR2 is FQNNGV in the germline V gene. CDR3 DNA: TGTGCCAGCAGCTTAGATCTACCCTACGAGCAGTACTTC. It yields the protein CASSLDLPYEQYF.

The gene calls are TRBV6-5 and TRBJ2-7, with 10 bases identical to TRBD1. The ends lost 4 bases at V and 5 bases at J; junction bases unmatched: 8. In germline, CDR1 is MNHEY, CDR2 SVGAGI. This CDR3 has 15 residues. The CDR3 DNA reads as TGTGCCAGCAGTTCACCGGGACAGGGGACCAACGAGCAGTACTTC. Protein: CASSSPGQGTNEQYF.

V and J are TRBV5-4 and TRBJ2-1, with D possibly being TRBD1 (6 bases). The germline V and J ends were trimmed by 7 bases and 5 bases, with 13 bases remaining between them. The CDR3 totals 13 residues. Germline V gene lookup returns CDR1 SGHNT and CDR2 YYREEE (reference sequence). This CDR3 reads CASGKTGNNEQFF. The CDR3 DNA follows: TGTGCCAGCGGAAAAACAGGGAACAATGAGCAGTTCTTC.

This rearrangement joins TRBV27 to TRBJ1-2; D is ambiguous. The CDR3 covers 14 residues. Germline loops: CDR1 MNHEY, CDR2 SMNVEV (reference sequence). V gave up 8 bases and J gave up 3 bases, with 16 bases separating them. The CDR3 nucleotides read TGTGCCAGCTCAACCCAAGGGAGGGACTATGGCTACACCTTC. It codes for CASSTQGRDYGYTF.

This rearrangement joins TRBV4-1 to TRBJ2-1; 12 positions agree with TRBD2. Germline V CDR1 and CDR2: MGHRA, YSYEKL. The J segment lost 8 bases and the V segment lost 4 bases, leaving 6 bases of the junction unmatched. The CDR3 consists of 15 residues. The CDR3 loop is CASSPTSGSTHEQFF. CDR3 in DNA: TGCGCCAGCAGCCCGACTAGCGGGAGCACCCATGAGCAGTTCTTC.

Here the CDR3 DNA reads TGTGCCAGCATCTGGCAGTATGGTGAGCCCCAGCATTTT. Translated, it gives CASIWQYGEPQHF. V is TRBV6-5 and J is TRBJ1-5; D is uncertain. This CDR3 contains 13 residues. Germline CDR1 is MNHEY and CDR2 is SVGAGI. Trimming removed 7 bases at V and 8 bases at J, with 15 bases between.

V is TRBV10-1 and J is TRBJ1-2, with D possibly being TRBD1 (5 bases). The V and J ends lost 6 bases and 4 bases respectively, with 15 bases between them. Germline assignment: CDR1 WNHNN and CDR2 SYGVQD (reference sequence). The CDR3 runs 14 residues. The CDR3 protein is CASSDRLKFYGYTF. The CDR3 DNA reads TGCGCCAGCAGCGACAGACTAAAATTCTATGGCTACACCTTC.

V and J are TRBV6-5 and TRBJ2-7; the match to TRBD1 covers 7 bases. Germline values: CDR1 MNHEY, CDR2 SVGAGI. V trimming: 2 bases; J trimming: 2 bases; junction bases outside the gene matches: 3. The CDR3 consists of 14 residues. This CDR3 is CASSYRDSTYEQYF. The CDR3 bases are TGTGCCAGCAGTTACCGGGACAGTACCTACGAGCAGTACTTC.

The CDR3 reads CASSRRTAVNTGELFF. The DNA for the CDR3 is TGTGCCAGCAGCCGCCGGACTGCTGTGAACACCGGGGAGCTGTTTTTT. The genes are TRBV5-8 and TRBJ2-2, with D perhaps TRBD2 (5 bases). The CDR3 has 16 residues. The V and J ends lost 4 bases and 1 base respectively, with 14 bases between them. CDR1 is SGHTS, CDR2 YDEGEE, per germline.

The chain is built from TRBV27 and TRBJ1-5; no firm D call. V lost 5 bases and J 1 base, leaving 15 bases between the germline ends. The CDR3 has 16 residues. Germline loops: CDR1 MNHEY, CDR2 SMNVEV (reference sequence). As DNA, the CDR3 is TGTGCCAGCAGTCCCCGACTGGGAATGAGCAATCAGCCCCAGCATTTT. Translating gives CASSPRLGMSNQPQHF.

The chain recombines TRBV5-6 with TRBJ1-5; 9 nucleotides match TRBD1. The length of the CDR3 is 19 residues. Germline trimming cut 6 bases from V and 0 bases from J; bases unmatched to any gene: 16. Germline-derived CDR1 and CDR2 are SGHDT and YYEEEE. CDR3 region: CASTHRADRGPHSNQPQHF. The CDR3 DNA follows: TGTGCCAGCACCCATCGCGCGGACAGGGGTCCACATAGCAATCAGCCCCAGCATTTT.

The count of this clone is one. The chain links TRBV2 to TRBJ2-7; 7 nucleotides match TRBD2. CDR1 SNHLY and CDR2 FYNNEI come from the germline V gene. V was clipped by 6 bases and J by 3 bases; unmatched bases: 8. This CDR3 spans 14 amino acids. The CDR3 coding sequence is TGTGCCAGCAGACGGGGGACTACCCTCTACGAGCAGTACTTC. This translates into CASRRGTTLYEQYF.

The chain links TRBV6-5 to TRBJ2-2; 7 bases map to TRBD1. The CDR3 has 14 residues. V lost 6 bases, J lost 4 bases, and 5 bases stayed unmatched. Germline lookup yields CDR1 MNHEY and CDR2 SVGAGI. Here the CDR3 reads CASRQGYRTGELFF. DNA for the CDR3: TGTGCCAGCAGACAGGGGTATCGCACCGGGGAGCTGTTTTTT.

The chain couples TRBV2 to TRBJ1-1; perhaps TRBD1 as D (5 bases). CDR1 is SNHLY and CDR2 is FYNNEI in the germline V gene. The CDR3 spans 17 residues. V lost 6 bases, J lost 0 bases, and 20 bases lay in between. The CDR3 here is CASRLQTFGTVNTEAFF. CDR3 in DNA: TGTGCCAGCAGACTACAGACTTTCGGGACGGTGAACACTGAAGCTTTCTTT. Full variable domain (outside the CDR3, taken from reference TRBV2 and TRBJ1-1): EPEVTQTPSHQVTQMGQEVILRCVPISNHLYFYWYRQILGQKVEFLVSFYNNEISEKSEIFDDQFSVERPDGSNFTLKIRSTKLEDSAMYFCASRLQTFGTVNTEAFFGQGTRLTVV.

The V and J genes are TRBV7-2 and TRBJ1-2, with D possibly TRBD1 on 5 matching bases. With 4 bases removed from V and 5 bases from J, the gap between germline ends came to 17 bases. Germline V gives CDR1 SGHTA, CDR2 FQGNSA. The length of the CDR3 is 15 residues. CDR3 bases: TGTGCCAGCAGCTCCGGCCCGGCAGGGCTTTATGGCTACACCTTC. As protein: CASSSGPAGLYGYTF.

J is TRBJ2-7 and V is TRBV10-3, with 9 bases aligning to TRBD2. J lost 4 bases, V lost 3 bases, and 7 bases had no gene match. Germline V gene sequence: CDR1 ENHRY, CDR2 SYGVKD. This CDR3 has 15 residues. The CDR3 DNA is TGTGCCATCAGTGAACGGGCGGGGGGGCGGTACGAGCAGTACTTC. It is translated as CAISERAGGRYEQYF.

The J gene is TRBJ2-6, the V gene TRBV19, with TRBD1 matching over 8 bases. The CDR3 sequence is 17 residues long. Per the germline V gene, CDR1 is LNHDA and CDR2 is SQIVND (reference sequence). V shed 5 bases, J shed 4 bases, and the junction held 10 bases outside the gene matches. The CDR3 DNA sequence: TGTGCCAGTAGTCCAGGACAGGGAACTGGGGGGGCCAACGTCCTGACTTTC. This sequence encodes CASSPGQGTGGANVLTF.

V is TRBV6-1 and J is TRBJ1-6, with 7 bases matching TRBD1. The CDR3 extends over 13 amino acids. Germline-derived CDR1 and CDR2 are MNHNS and SASEGT. Trimming removed 8 bases from V and 8 bases from J; junction bases left unmatched: 6. CDR3 bases: TGTGCCAGCCGGGACAGAAGGGATTCACCCCTCCACTTT. It codes for CASRDRRDSPLHF.

This sequence joins TRBV5-1 and TRBJ2-5, with D maybe TRBD2 (7 bases). V shed 2 bases and J shed 4 bases, with 15 bases lying between them. This CDR3 region has 15 residues. Germline values: CDR1 SGHRS, CDR2 YFSETQ. This CDR3 is CASSLFGGGPETQYF. CDR3 in DNA: TGCGCCAGCAGCTTATTCGGCGGGGGCCCAGAGACCCAGTACTTC.

The gene calls are TRBV6-1 and TRBJ2-5; 11 bases match TRBD2. The CDR3 sequence is 17 residues long. The trim removed 1 base at V and 1 base at J, leaving 5 bases unmatched. Germline CDR1 reads MNHNS; CDR2 reads SASEGT. CDR3 sequence (DNA): TGTGCCAGCAGTGAAGGTCTACTAGCGGGAGCCCAAGAGACCCAGTACTTC. Protein product: CASSEGLLAGAQETQYF.

This clone showed up just once. V gene TRBV7-6 combines with J gene TRBJ2-7, with TRBD2 matching over 8 bases. J gave up 0 bases and V 2 bases, and 6 bases lay outside the gene matches. This CDR3 spans 16 amino acids. Germline loops: CDR1 SGHVS, CDR2 FNYEAQ. This chain's CDR3 is CASSLIPSGSSYEQYF. In DNA, the CDR3 is TGTGCCAGCAGCTTAATTCCCAGCGGGAGCTCCTACGAGCAGTACTTC.